The rows below give T cell receptor beta chains drawn from one sample of a study of beta chain features in type 1 diabetes. Sequencing used immunoSEQ multiplex PCR; TCRdb keeps in-frame clones, though not all of them. Of 600,000 or so clones detected, around 15% appear once; the ten largest clones hold roughly 0.04%. The sample consisted of naive CD4+ T cells from blood. Receptors originate from a man younger than 35 with type 1 diabetes. The CDR3 runs from the conserved cysteine through the conserved F or W. D genes are given only for firm matches. Size is omitted from some rows. Given values are once, few, many or a class for expanded clones.

TGCAGCGTTGGAAGCGGACACCAGAACACTGAAGCTTTCTTT	CSVGSGHQNTEAFF	.	.	TRBV29-1	TRBJ1-1
TGTGCCACCAGCAGAGGTCGGGCAGGTGGGACTGAAGCTTTCTTT	CATSRGRAGGTEAFF	.	.	TRBV15	TRBJ1-1
TGTGCCAGCAGCTTAGTAGCGGGAGGGGAGCAGTACTTC	CASSLVAGGEQYF	few	TRBD2	TRBV7-9	TRBJ2-7
TGCGCCAGCAGCCAAAGTACTAGCGGGGGCGCATACGAGCAGTACTTC	CASSQSTSGGAYEQYF	.	TRBD2	TRBV4-3	TRBJ2-7
TGTGCCAGCAGCTCATCCGGGGGCGGAGCCTACGAGCAGTACTTC	CASSSSGGGAYEQYF	few	.	TRBV11-1	TRBJ2-7
TGCAGCGTTGATGGTGGGGGAAACACCATATATTTT	CSVDGGGNTIYF	few	.	TRBV29-1	TRBJ1-3
TGTGCCAGCAGTCTTGGCGGGACAGCAGCCTACAATGAGCAGTTCTTC	CASSLGGTAAYNEQFF	few	.	TRBV5-4	TRBJ2-1
TGCAGCTGCAGGGCCTACAATGAGCAGTTCTTC	CSCRAYNEQFF	.	.	TRBV29-1	TRBJ2-1
TGTGCCAGCAGTTTATCGGGAGGGGGAGATACGCAGTATTTT	CASSLSGGGDTQYF	.	.	TRBV27	TRBJ2-3
TGTGCCAGCAGCCCCCGGGACAGGGATCGCCTCCACTTT	CASSPRDRDRLHF	.	TRBD1	TRBV6-5	TRBJ1-6
TGTGCCAGCAGCAACTTGGCCTTGCGAGAGGAGCAGTACTTC	CASSNLALREEQYF	.	.	TRBV5-6	TRBJ2-7
TGTGCCAGCAGCCGCCGGACTAGCGGGAGAGATGAGCAGTTCTTC	CASSRRTSGRDEQFF	.	TRBD2	TRBV7-2	TRBJ2-1
TGTGCCATCAGTGGACTGGGGAATTCACCCCTCCACTTT	CAISGLGNSPLHF	.	.	TRBV10-3	TRBJ1-6
TGTGCCAGCTCGCTGGGTAGTCCGGACGAGCAGTACTTC	CASSLGSPDEQYF	.	.	TRBV18	TRBJ2-7
TGTGCCAGCAGGAAACAGGGCTACGAGCAGTACTTC	CASRKQGYEQYF	few	.	TRBV6-5	TRBJ2-7
TGCGCCAGCAGCTTGCGCCGAGGCGGGAGGGGCACAGATACGCAGTATTTT	CASSLRRGGRGTDTQYF	.	TRBD2	TRBV5-1	TRBJ2-3
TGTGCCAGCAGTGAATTGTGGCTGCCCAACGGGGGGGGTACGCAGTATTTT	CASSELWLPNGGGTQYF	.	TRBD2	TRBV25-1	TRBJ2-3
TGTGCCAGCAGCGTACTAGCGGGAGGGGTTTCGGAGACCCAGTACTTC	CASSVLAGGVSETQYF	few	TRBD2	TRBV9	TRBJ2-5
TGCGCCAGCAGCCCGCCGGGGAACAGGGCCGTGGCGCGGGATACGCAGTATTTT	CASSPPGNRAVARDTQYF	.	.	TRBV5-1	TRBJ2-3
TGCAGCGTTGATAGGGACAGGGGCAACTATGGCTACACCTTC	CSVDRDRGNYGYTF	.	TRBD1	TRBV29-1	TRBJ1-2
TGTGCCAGCAGCGTAGGGACTAGCGGCCTTGGGGAGCAGTACTTC	CASSVGTSGLGEQYF	.	TRBD2	TRBV9	TRBJ2-7
TGCAGCGTTGAAGGGCAGGGAACTTTCGGGGCGCAGTACTTC	CSVEGQGTFGAQYF	.	.	TRBV29-1	TRBJ2-7
TGTGCCAGCAGCTTGGGTGGGATATACGAGCAGTACTTC	CASSLGGIYEQYF	.	.	TRBV13	TRBJ2-7
TGTGCCTGGAGTGAGGGACAGGGCAGCCAGCCCCAGCATTTT	CAWSEGQGSQPQHF	.	TRBD1	TRBV30	TRBJ1-5
TGTGCCAGCAGCCACGGGGGGAACACCGGGGAGCTGTTTTTT	CASSHGGNTGELFF	few	.	TRBV25-1	TRBJ2-2
TGCGCCAGCAGCCAAGATTGGTCCAGGGGAAGCAATCAGCCCCAGCATTTT	CASSQDWSRGSNQPQHF	.	.	TRBV4-3	TRBJ1-5
TGTGCCTGGAAAGGGGGCGGAAAGACCCAGTACTTC	CAWKGGGKTQYF	.	TRBD1	TRBV30	TRBJ2-5